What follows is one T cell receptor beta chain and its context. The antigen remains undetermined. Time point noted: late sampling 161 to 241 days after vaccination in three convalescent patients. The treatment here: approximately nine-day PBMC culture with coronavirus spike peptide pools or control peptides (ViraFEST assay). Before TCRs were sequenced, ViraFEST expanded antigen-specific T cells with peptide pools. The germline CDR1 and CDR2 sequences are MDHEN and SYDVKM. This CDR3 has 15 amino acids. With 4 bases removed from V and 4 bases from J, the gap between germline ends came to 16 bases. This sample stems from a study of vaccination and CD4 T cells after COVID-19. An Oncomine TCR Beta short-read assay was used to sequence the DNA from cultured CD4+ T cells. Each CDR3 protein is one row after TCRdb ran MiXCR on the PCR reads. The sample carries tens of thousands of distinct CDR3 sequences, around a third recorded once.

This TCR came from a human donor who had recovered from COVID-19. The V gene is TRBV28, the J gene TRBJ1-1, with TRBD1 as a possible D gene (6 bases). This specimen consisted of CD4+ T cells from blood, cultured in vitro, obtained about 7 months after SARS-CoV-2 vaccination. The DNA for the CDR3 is TGTGCCAGCAGTTATCTGGACAGTCGGGGCACTGAAGCTTTCTTT. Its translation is CASSYLDSRGTEAFF.